This T cell receptor beta chain came from a study of blood T cell repertoires in COVID-19. Study-wide background: Nucleic acid was either cDNA or gDNA, and it came from T cells, B-cell-depleted T cells, or PBMCs.

The V and J ends lost 4 bases and 0 bases respectively, with 7 bases between them. Per germline, CDR1 LNHNV and CDR2 YYDKDF (reference sequence). The CDR3 spans 14 residues. Individuals aged about 18 to 89 years were recruited from roughly 22 US areas. The study assigned cohorts using participant-reported clinical history. Original handling: Counts of nucleated cells, estimated from reference gene primer amplification, were obtained. The data were produced by immunoSEQ multiplex PCR, yet TCRdb's version contains in-frame clones alone and is incomplete. V, J and clone size reflect that table, while D and trimming were determined from the DNA. Among under 350,000 clones, over 75% were seen once, and the ten largest hold around 4%.

Input material: PBMCs or T cells enriched from blood (not recorded which). This clonotype originated in a man aged 30 to 45 who had recovered from COVID-19. V is TRBV15 and J is TRBJ2-1; no clear D gene. CDR3 in DNA: TGTGCCACCAGCAACGGCGGCTCCTACAATGAGCAGTTCTTC. This codes for CATSNGGSYNEQFF.